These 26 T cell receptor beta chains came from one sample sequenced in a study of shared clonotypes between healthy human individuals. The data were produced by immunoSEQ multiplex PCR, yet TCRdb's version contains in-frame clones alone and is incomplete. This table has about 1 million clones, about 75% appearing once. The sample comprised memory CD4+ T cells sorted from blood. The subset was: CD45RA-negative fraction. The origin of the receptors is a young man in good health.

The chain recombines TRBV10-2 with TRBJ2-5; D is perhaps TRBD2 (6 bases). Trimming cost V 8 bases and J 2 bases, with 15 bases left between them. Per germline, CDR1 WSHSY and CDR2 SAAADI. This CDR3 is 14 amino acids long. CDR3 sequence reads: CASSRGSKQETQYF. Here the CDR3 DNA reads TGCGCCAGCTCCCGGGGGAGTAAACAAGAGACCCAGTACTTC.

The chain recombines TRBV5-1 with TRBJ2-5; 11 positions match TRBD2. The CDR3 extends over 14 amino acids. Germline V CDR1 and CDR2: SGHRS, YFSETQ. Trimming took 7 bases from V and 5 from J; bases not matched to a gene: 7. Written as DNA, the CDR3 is TGCGCCAGCCTTTCGACTAGCGGGGCGGAGACCCAGTACTTC. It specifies CASLSTSGAETQYF.

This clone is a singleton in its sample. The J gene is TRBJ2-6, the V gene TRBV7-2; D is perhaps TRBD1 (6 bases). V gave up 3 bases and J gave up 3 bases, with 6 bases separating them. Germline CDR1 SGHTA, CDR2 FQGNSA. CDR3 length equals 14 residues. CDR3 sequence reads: CASSLTGGANVLTF. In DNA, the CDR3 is TGTGCCAGCAGCTTGACAGGTGGGGCCAACGTCCTGACTTTC. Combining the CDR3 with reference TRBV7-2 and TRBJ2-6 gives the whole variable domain GAGVSQSPSNKVTEKGKDVELRCDPISGHTALYWYRQSLGQGLEFLIYFQGNSAPDKSGLPSDRFSAERTGGSVSTLTIQRTQQEDSAVYLCASSLTGGANVLTFGAGSRLTVL.

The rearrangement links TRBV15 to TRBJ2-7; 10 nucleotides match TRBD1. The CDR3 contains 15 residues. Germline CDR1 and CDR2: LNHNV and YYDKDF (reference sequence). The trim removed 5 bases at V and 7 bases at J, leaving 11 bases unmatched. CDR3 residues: CATSGGTGVPLEQYF. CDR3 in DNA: TGTGCCACCAGCGGGGGGACAGGGGTCCCCTTGGAGCAGTACTTC.

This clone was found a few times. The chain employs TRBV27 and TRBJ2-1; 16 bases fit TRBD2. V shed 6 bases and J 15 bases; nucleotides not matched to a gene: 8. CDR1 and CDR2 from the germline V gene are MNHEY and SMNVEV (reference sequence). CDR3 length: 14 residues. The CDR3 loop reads CASSTGLAGGRGFF. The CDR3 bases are TGTGCCAGCAGCACGGGACTAGCGGGAGGGAGAGGGTTCTTC.

In DNA, the CDR3 is TGTGCCAGCAGCTTACAGAGGAGGACAGGGGAAAGCAATCAGCCCCAGCATTTT. It encodes CASSLQRRTGESNQPQHF. This chain uses TRBV7-2 with TRBJ1-5, with 9 bases fitting TRBD1. V gave up 2 bases and J gave up 1 base; unmatched junction bases: 9. CDR3 length equals 18 residues. Per germline, CDR1 SGHTA and CDR2 FQGNSA.

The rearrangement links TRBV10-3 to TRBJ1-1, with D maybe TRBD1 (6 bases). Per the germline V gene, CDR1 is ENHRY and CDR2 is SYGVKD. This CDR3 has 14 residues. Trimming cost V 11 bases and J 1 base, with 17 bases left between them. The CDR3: CALRKGDGNTEAFF. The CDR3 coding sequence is TGTGCCCTCCGAAAGGGGGATGGGAACACTGAAGCTTTCTTT.

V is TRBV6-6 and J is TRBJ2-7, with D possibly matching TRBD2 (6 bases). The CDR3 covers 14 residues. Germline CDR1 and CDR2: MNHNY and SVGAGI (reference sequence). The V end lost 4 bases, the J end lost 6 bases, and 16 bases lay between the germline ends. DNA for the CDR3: TGTGCCAGCAGTTGGCGGGGCGCGTTGGCCGAGCAGTACTTC. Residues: CASSWRGALAEQYF.

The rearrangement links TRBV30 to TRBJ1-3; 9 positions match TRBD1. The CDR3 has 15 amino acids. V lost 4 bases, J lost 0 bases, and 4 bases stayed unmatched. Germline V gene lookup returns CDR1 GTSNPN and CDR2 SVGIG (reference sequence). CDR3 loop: CAWTKTGGSGNTIYF. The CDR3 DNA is TGTGCCTGGACCAAGACAGGGGGCTCTGGAAACACCATATATTTT.

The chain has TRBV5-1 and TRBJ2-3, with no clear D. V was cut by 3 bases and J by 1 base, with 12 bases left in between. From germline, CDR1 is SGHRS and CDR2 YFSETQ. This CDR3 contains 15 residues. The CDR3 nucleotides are TGCGCCAGCAGCTGGGGTGGGCAGCGCACAGATACGCAGTATTTT. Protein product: CASSWGGQRTDTQYF.

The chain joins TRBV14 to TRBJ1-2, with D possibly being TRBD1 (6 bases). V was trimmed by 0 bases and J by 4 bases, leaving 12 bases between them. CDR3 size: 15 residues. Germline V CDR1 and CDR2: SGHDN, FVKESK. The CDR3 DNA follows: TGTGCCAGCAGCCAAGAAAGACTGGGGGCCTATGGCTACACCTTC. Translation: CASSQERLGAYGYTF.

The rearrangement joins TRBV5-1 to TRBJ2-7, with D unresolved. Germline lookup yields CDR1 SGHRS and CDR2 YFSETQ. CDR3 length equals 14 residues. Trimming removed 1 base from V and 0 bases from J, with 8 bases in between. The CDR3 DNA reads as TGCGCCAGCAGCTTGATGGTTAACTCCTACGAGCAGTACTTC. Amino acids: CASSLMVNSYEQYF.

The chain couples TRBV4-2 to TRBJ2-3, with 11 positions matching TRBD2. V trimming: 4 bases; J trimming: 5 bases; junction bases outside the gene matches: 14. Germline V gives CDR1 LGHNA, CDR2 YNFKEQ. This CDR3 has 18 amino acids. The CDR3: CASSPPRTLAGGVDTQYF. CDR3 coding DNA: TGTGCCAGCAGCCCCCCGCGTACCTTAGCGGGGGGGGTAGATACGCAGTATTTT.

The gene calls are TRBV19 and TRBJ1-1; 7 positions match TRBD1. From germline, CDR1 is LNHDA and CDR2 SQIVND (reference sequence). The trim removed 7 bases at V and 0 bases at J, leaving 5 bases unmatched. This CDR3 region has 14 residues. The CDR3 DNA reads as TGTGCCAGTACCAAGGGACAGATGAACACTGAAGCTTTCTTT. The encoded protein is CASTKGQMNTEAFF.

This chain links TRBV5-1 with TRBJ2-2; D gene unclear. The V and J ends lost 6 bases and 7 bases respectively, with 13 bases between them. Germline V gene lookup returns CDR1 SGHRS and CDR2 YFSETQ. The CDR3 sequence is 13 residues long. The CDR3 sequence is CASKRAEDGELFF. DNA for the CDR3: TGCGCCAGCAAAAGGGCTGAGGACGGGGAGCTGTTTTTT.

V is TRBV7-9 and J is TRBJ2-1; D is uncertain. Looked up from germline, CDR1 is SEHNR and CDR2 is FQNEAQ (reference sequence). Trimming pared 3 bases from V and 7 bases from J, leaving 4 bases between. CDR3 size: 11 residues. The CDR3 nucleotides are TGTGCCAGCAGCTTTCTAAATGAGCAGTTCTTC. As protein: CASSFLNEQFF.

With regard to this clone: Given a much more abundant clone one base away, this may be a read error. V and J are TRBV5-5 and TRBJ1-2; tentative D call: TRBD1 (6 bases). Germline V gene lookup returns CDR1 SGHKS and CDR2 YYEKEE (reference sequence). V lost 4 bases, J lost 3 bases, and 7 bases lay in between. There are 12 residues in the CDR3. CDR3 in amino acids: CASSNRDYGYTF. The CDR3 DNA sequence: TGTGCCAGCAGCAACAGGGACTATGGCTACACCTTC.

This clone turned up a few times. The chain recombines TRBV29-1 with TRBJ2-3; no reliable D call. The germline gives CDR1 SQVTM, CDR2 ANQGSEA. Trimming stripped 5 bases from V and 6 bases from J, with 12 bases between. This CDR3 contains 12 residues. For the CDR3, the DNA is TGCAGCGTTCTCAGCTTGGGCGATACGCAGTATTTT. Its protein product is CSVLSLGDTQYF.

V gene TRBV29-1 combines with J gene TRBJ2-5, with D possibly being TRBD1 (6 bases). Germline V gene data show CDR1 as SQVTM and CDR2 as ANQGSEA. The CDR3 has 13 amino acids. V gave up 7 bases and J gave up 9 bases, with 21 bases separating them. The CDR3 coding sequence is TGCAGCGCTAGGGGGTCCTCACTCGGGGCCCAGTACTTC. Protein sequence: CSARGSSLGAQYF.

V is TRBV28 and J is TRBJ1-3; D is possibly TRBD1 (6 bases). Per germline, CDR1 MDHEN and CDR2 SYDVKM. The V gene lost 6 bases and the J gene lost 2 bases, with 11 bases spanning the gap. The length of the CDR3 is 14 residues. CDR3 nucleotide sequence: TGTGCCAGCAGCAACAGGGTAGCTGGAAACACCATATATTTT. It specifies CASSNRVAGNTIYF.

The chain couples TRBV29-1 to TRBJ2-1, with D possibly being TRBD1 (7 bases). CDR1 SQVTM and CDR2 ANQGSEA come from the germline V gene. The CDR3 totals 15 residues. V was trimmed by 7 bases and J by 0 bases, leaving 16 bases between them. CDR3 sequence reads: CSANTGDFSYNEQFF. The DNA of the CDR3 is TGCAGCGCAAATACAGGGGACTTCTCCTACAATGAGCAGTTCTTC.

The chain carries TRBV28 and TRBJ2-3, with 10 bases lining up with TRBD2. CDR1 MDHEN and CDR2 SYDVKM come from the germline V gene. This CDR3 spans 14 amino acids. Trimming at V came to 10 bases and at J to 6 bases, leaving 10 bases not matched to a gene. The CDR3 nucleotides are TGTGCCATAAGCAGGGCTAGCGGGAGTGATACGCAGTATTTT. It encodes CAISRASGSDTQYF.

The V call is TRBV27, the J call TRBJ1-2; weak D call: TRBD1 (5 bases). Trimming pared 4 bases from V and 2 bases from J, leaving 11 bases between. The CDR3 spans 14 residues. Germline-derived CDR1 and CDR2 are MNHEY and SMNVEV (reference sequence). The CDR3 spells CASSSTAGNYGYTF. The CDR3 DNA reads TGTGCCAGCAGTTCGACAGCGGGCAACTATGGCTACACCTTC.

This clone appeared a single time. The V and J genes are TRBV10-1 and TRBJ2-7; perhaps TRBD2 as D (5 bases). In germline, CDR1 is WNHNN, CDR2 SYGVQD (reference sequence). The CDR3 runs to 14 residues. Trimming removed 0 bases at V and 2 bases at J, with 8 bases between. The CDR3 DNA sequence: TGCGCCAGCAGTGAGTCGACGGGAACCTACGAGCAGTACTTC. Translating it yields CASSESTGTYEQYF.

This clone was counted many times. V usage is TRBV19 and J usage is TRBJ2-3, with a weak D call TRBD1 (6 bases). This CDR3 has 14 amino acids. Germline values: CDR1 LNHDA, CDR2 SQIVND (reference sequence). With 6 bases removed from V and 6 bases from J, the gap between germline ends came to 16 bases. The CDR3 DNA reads TGTGCCAGTAGGATTACAGGGACGGCGGATACGCAGTATTTT. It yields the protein CASRITGTADTQYF.

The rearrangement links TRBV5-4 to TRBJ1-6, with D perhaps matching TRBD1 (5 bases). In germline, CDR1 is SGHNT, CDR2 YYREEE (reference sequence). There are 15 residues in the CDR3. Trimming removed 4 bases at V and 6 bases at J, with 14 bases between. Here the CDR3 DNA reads TGTGCCAGCAGCACCCTTGGTGGGGCTAATTCACCCCTCCACTTT. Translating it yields CASSTLGGANSPLHF.